This TCR beta chain was retrieved from a study of vaccination and CD4 T cells after COVID-19. This clonotype was counted only a few times. What it binds is not known. Noted treatment: approximately nine-day PBMC culture with coronavirus spike peptide pools or control peptides (ViraFEST assay). Wells contained roughly 2 million PBMCs each, and these were cultured with roughly 11 IU/ml IL-2 and 9.5 to 10 ug/ml peptide pools. An Oncomine TCR Beta short-read assay was used to sequence the DNA from cultured CD4+ T cells. It was cultured CD4+ T cells from which genomic DNA was extracted. TCRdb re-analysed the PCR reads in MiXCR, keeping a single row per CDR3 protein. The data contain 9,500 to 15,000 distinct CDR3 sequences, approximately 60% of them singletons. V was cut by 3 bases and J by 4 bases, with 12 bases left in between. Germline CDR1 KGHDR, CDR2 SFDVKD. The CDR3 spans 15 residues.

The source is a human donor who had recovered from COVID-19. The sample consisted of CD4+ T cells from blood, cultured in vitro, taken before SARS-CoV-2 vaccination. This chain uses TRBV24-1 with TRBJ1-5; maybe TRBD1 (5 bases). The CDR3 region has the DNA TGTGCCACCAGTGATCCCGGGACGGATAATCAGCCCCAGCATTTT. Protein product: CATSDPGTDNQPQHF.